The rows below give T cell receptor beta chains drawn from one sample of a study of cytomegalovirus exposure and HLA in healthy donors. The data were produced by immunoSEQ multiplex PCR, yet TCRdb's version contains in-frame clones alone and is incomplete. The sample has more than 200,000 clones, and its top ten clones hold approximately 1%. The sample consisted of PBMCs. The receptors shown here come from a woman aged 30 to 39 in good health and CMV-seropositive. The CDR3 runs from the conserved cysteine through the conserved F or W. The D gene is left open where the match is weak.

CASGYTSGRSYNEQFF TGTGCCAGCGGTTATACCAGCGGGAGAAGTTACAATGAGCAGTTCTTC TRBJ2-1 TRBV14 TRBD2
CASSFPGLAYEQYF TGTGCCAGCAGCTTTCCGGGACTAGCCTACGAGCAGTACTTC TRBJ2-7 TRBV7-9 TRBD2
CASSPRGGLGDTQYF TGTGCCAGCAGCCCCCGGGGGGGCCTTGGAGATACGCAGTATTTT TRBJ2-3 TRBV7-9 TRBD2
CASSETLGGQGDQPQHF TGTGCCAGCAGCGAAACCCTCGGGGGACAGGGTGATCAGCCCCAGCATTTT TRBJ1-5 TRBV2 TRBD1
CASTDRGYEQYF TGTGCCTCAACGGACAGGGGGTACGAGCAGTACTTC TRBJ2-7 TRBV2 TRBD1
CATSRDFGRGYEQYF TGTGCCACCAGCAGAGATTTTGGACGCGGGTACGAGCAGTACTTC TRBJ2-7 TRBV15 NA
CASSHSGGRRNTDTQYF TGCGCCAGCAGCCATTCGGGGGGGAGGCGGAACACAGATACGCAGTATTTT TRBJ2-3 TRBV4-1 TRBD2
CASGLEDRSYTF TGTGCTAGTGGTTTGGAGGACAGGTCCTACACCTTC TRBJ1-2 TRBV12-5 TRBD1
CASSSQGNQPQHF TGTGCCAGCAGTTCACAGGGGAATCAGCCCCAGCATTTT TRBJ1-5 TRBV6-6 TRBD1
CSVEGSGGGYSYNEQFF TGCAGCGTTGAAGGTTCCGGCGGGGGGTATTCCTACAATGAGCAGTTCTTC TRBJ2-1 TRBV29-1 TRBD2
CASSHPGGAGNEQFF TGTGCCAGCAGTCATCCAGGGGGCGCCGGGAATGAGCAGTTCTTC TRBJ2-1 TRBV25-1 TRBD1
CASSPDRDYGYTF TGTGCCAGCAGTCCCGACAGGGACTATGGCTACACCTTC TRBJ1-2 TRBV28 TRBD1
CASTGTGSNLGEKLFF TGTGCCAGCACCGGGACAGGTAGTAATTTAGGCGAAAAACTGTTTTTT TRBJ1-4 TRBV2 TRBD1
CASSMGEAYEQYF TGTGCCAGCAGCATGGGAGAAGCCTACGAGCAGTACTTC TRBJ2-7 TRBV11-2 NA
CASSHATTGLNYGYTF TGTGCCAGCAGCCACGCCACCACGGGTCTCAACTATGGCTACACCTTC TRBJ1-2 TRBV4-2 NA
CASSREWVGVGQFF TGTGCCAGCAGCCGGGAATGGGTTGGGGTGGGGCAGTTCTTC TRBJ2-1 TRBV6-5 NA
CASSLFRWSGDRPYNEQFF TGTGCCAGCAGCTTATTTCGTTGGTCCGGGGACAGACCCTACAATGAGCAGTTCTTC TRBJ2-1 TRBV7-9 TRBD1
CASSFIAGGPSSYNEQFF TGTGCCAGCAGCTTTATAGCGGGAGGGCCCAGCTCCTACAATGAGCAGTTCTTC TRBJ2-1 TRBV7-9 TRBD2
CASRDVAGTYEQYF TGCGCCAGCAGGGACGTCGCGGGAACCTACGAGCAGTACTTC TRBJ2-7 TRBV5-1 NA
CASSRDSRLNEQFF TGTGCCAGCAGCAGGGACTCCCGACTTAATGAGCAGTTCTTC TRBJ2-1 TRBV19 NA
CASSSGGYSNQPQHF TGTGCCAGCAGCTCCGGAGGGTATAGCAATCAGCCCCAGCATTTT TRBJ1-5 TRBV7-2 NA
CASSYIRTGNNEQFF TGTGCCAGCAGTTACATCAGGACAGGGAACAATGAGCAGTTCTTC TRBJ2-1 TRBV6-5 TRBD1
CASRSASGYYEQYF TGTGCCAGCAGGTCGGCCAGCGGATACTACGAGCAGTACTTC TRBJ2-7 TRBV28 NA
CASRVGGHTGELFF TGTGCCAGCCGCGTGGGGGGTCACACCGGGGAGCTGTTTTTT TRBJ2-2 TRBV27 NA
CAISGRDTGRSPLHF TGTGCCATCAGTGGCCGGGACACAGGGAGATCACCCCTCCACTTT TRBJ1-6 TRBV10-3 NA
CASSEGREGNTGELFF TGTGCCAGCAGTGAGGGAAGGGAGGGCAACACCGGGGAGCTGTTTTTT TRBJ2-2 TRBV2 TRBD2
CASGLVQTGGETQYF TGTGCTAGTGGTTTGGTACAGACAGGAGGAGAGACCCAGTACTTC TRBJ2-5 TRBV12-5 NA
CASSFRRAATNEKLFF TGTGCCAGCAGCTTCCGCAGGGCGGCAACTAATGAAAAACTGTTTTTT TRBJ1-4 TRBV5-8 NA